This is a list of T cell receptor beta chains from one sample in a study of shared clonotypes between healthy human individuals. Clones were sequenced by immunoSEQ multiplex PCR, and TCRdb holds only the in-frame ones, with some missing. The sample consists of about 2.4 million clones, 85% to 95% of them appearing once. The sequenced sample was naive CD4+ T cells sorted from blood. Receptors were obtained from a man between 18 and 29 years old in good health. Each CDR3 is given with its conserved first and last residue. Fields, in order: D gene, clone size, CDR3 length, V gene, J gene, CDR3 protein, CDR3 DNA. A D gene is named only where the DNA matches it firmly. Some rows have no size entry. The others give once, few or many, or a class for an expanded clone.

-	-	14	TRBV13	TRBJ2-7	CASSLRNSQGEQYF	TGTGCCAGCAGCTTACGAAACTCACAAGGCGAGCAGTACTTC
TRBD2	-	16	TRBV9	TRBJ2-2	CASSLRLAANTGELFF	TGTGCCAGCAGCCTCCGACTAGCGGCGAACACCGGGGAGCTGTTTTTT
-	-	18	TRBV19	TRBJ1-5	CASSIDRGARSGYQPQHF	TGTGCCAGTAGTATAGATCGGGGGGCTCGGTCGGGGTATCAGCCCCAGCATTTT
-	-	14	TRBV28	TRBJ1-3	CASSPGDRRNTIYF	TGTGCCAGCAGTCCCGGGGATCGTAGAAACACCATATATTTT
-	-	14	TRBV6-6	TRBJ2-7	CASSTGRGPYEQYF	TGTGCCAGCAGTACCGGCAGGGGCCCATACGAGCAGTACTTC
TRBD1	-	17	TRBV7-9	TRBJ1-4	CASSTGRGKGPNEKLFF	TGTGCCAGTTCGACAGGGCGGGGTAAGGGGCCTAATGAAAAACTGTTTTTT
-	-	15	TRBV15	TRBJ2-7	CATSRDRGREHEQYF	TGTGCCACCAGCAGAGATCGGGGCAGGGAACACGAGCAGTACTTC
TRBD1	-	15	TRBV30	TRBJ2-7	CAWSTGDRGLSEQYF	TGTGCCTGGAGCACGGGGGACAGGGGACTAAGCGAGCAGTACTTC
-	-	16	TRBV5-4	TRBJ1-5	CASSLGGAGDNQPQHF	TGTGCCAGCAGCTTGGGGGGGGCAGGGGACAATCAGCCCCAGCATTTT
-	-	13	TRBV4-3	TRBJ1-1	CASSLTEDTEAFF	TGCGCCAGCAGCTTGACGGAGGACACTGAAGCTTTCTTT
TRBD2	-	14	TRBV10-2	TRBJ2-1	CASRLGLGGNEQFF	TGCGCCAGCAGGCTGGGACTAGGGGGGAATGAGCAGTTCTTC
-	-	15	TRBV11-2	TRBJ1-1	CASSFGWDMNTEAFF	TGTGCCAGCAGCTTCGGTTGGGACATGAACACTGAAGCTTTCTTT
-	-	15	TRBV10-1	TRBJ1-1	CASKKDVQTNTEAFF	TGCGCCAGCAAGAAAGATGTACAGACGAACACTGAAGCTTTCTTT
-	once	16	TRBV19	TRBJ2-5	CASSITKTSQEETQYF	TGTGCCAGTAGTATTACGAAGACTAGTCAGGAGGAGACCCAGTACTTC
-	-	13	TRBV2	TRBJ2-6	CASSETGANVLTF	TGTGCCAGCAGTGAAACGGGGGCCAACGTCCTGACTTTC
-	once	14	TRBV18	TRBJ1-3	CASSPQGGSATIYF	TGTGCCAGCTCACCACAGGGCGGTTCTGCCACCATATATTTT
-	-	14	TRBV18	TRBJ2-7	CASSPPSENYEQYF	TGTGCCAGCTCACCACCGTCTGAAAATTACGAGCAGTACTTC
TRBD2	-	15	TRBV7-2	TRBJ2-7	CASSLDRGEFYEQYF	TGTGCCAGCAGCTTAGATCGGGGGGAGTTCTACGAGCAGTACTTC
-	-	15	TRBV7-9	TRBJ1-2	CASSWDAVANYGYTF	TGTGCCAGCAGCTGGGACGCCGTAGCTAACTATGGCTACACCTTC
-	once	14	TRBV10-3	TRBJ2-5	CAISDSRAGETQYF	TGTGCCATCAGTGATAGCAGGGCGGGGGAGACCCAGTACTTC
-	-	15	TRBV5-1	TRBJ1-1	CASSPAGTPNTEAFF	TGCGCCAGCAGCCCGGCCGGGACCCCGAACACTGAAGCTTTCTTT
TRBD2	-	15	TRBV9	TRBJ2-3	CASSDVQGGRDTQYF	TGTGCCAGCAGCGACGTCCAGGGAGGGAGGGATACGCAGTATTTT
TRBD1	once	15	TRBV27	TRBJ2-7	CASSGPGQAPYEQYF	TGTGCCAGCAGTGGACCGGGACAGGCCCCCTACGAGCAGTACTTC
TRBD2	-	15	TRBV11-1	TRBJ2-1	CASSLDREAYNEQFF	TGTGCCAGCAGCTTAGACCGGGAGGCTTACAATGAGCAGTTCTTC
-	-	15	TRBV5-1	TRBJ1-1	CASSFSGPLGTEAFF	TGCGCCAGCAGCTTCAGTGGGCCCCTGGGCACTGAAGCTTTCTTT
-	-	15	TRBV2	TRBJ2-1	CASSVGRRSYNEQFF	TGTGCCAGCAGTGTGGGTCGCCGCTCCTACAATGAGCAGTTCTTC
-	-	16	TRBV6-4	TRBJ1-5	CASSDSRWGGYQPQHF	TGTGCCAGCAGTGACTCGAGGTGGGGGGGTTATCAGCCCCAGCATTTT
-	-	12	TRBV28	TRBJ1-2	CASSLLTGGYTF	TGTGCCAGCAGTTTATTGACAGGCGGCTACACCTTC